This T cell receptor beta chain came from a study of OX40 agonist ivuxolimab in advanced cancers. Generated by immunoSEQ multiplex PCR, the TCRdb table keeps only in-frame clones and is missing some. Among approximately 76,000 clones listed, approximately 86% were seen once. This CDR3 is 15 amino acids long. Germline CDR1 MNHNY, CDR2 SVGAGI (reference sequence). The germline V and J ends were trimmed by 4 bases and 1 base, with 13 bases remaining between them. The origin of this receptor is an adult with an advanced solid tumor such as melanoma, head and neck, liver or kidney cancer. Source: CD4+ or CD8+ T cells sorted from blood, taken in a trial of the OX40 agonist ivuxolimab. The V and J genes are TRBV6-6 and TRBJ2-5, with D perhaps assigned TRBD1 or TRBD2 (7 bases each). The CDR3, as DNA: TGTGCCAGCAGTTCAGGGGGGGCTTTCCAAGAGACCCAGTACTTC. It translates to CASSSGGAFQETQYF.